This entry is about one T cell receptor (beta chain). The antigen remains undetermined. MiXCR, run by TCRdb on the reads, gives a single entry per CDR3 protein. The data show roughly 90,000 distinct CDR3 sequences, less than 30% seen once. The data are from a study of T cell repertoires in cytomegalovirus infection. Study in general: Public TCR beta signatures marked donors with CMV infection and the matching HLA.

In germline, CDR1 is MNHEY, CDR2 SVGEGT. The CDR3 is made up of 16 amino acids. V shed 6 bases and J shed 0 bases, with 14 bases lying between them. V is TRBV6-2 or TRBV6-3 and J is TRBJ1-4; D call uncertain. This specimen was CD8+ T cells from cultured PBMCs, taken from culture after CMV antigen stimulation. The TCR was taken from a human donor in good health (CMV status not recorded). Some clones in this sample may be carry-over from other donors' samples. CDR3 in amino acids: CASRRPYQTTNEKLFF. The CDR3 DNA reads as TGTGCCAGCAGACGCCCCTACCAGACAACTAATGAAAAACTGTTTTTT.